This T cell receptor (beta chain) was documented in a study of CD8 T cells in ankylosing spondylitis. Study-wide results and limits: Disease-linked clones had a CD8+ phenotype and relatively low frequency in peripheral blood. Clones linked to disease were reported to show significant enrichment in matched ankylosing spondylitis synovial fluid.

Germline values: CDR1 SGHTA, CDR2 FQGNSA. The CDR3 is 17 amino acids. V gave up 1 base and J gave up 2 bases, with 17 bases separating them. Quantitative molecular-barcoded 5'-RACE generated the TCR beta libraries. Via MiXCR, TCRdb re-called the 5' RACE reads, giving one row per CDR3 protein. The sample carries around 300,000 distinct CDR3 sequences, roughly 20% recorded once. To note about this clonotype: The antigen remains undetermined.

The V and J genes are TRBV7-2 and TRBJ1-2; tentative D call: TRBD1 (6 bases). The sample consisted of blood, either unsorted or a sorted T cell fraction (not recorded which). The TCR originated in a female donor with ankylosing spondylitis or in good health (not recorded which). The CDR3 DNA reads TGTGCCAGCAGCTTAGGCGGGACCCCTGGACAGAACTATGGCTACACCTTC. Encoded protein: CASSLGGTPGQNYGYTF.